Listed below are T cell receptor beta chains from one sample, sequenced in a study of PD-1 blockade in classical Hodgkin lymphoma. Only in-frame clones appear in the TCRdb table, and some are missing; sequencing was by immunoSEQ multiplex PCR. The repertoire holds approximately 6,700 clones, with approximately 84% as singletons. This sample comprised peripheral blood mononuclear cells (PBMCs), obtained at baseline. These receptors were collected from a human donor with classical Hodgkin lymphoma. The CDR3 runs from the conserved cysteine through the conserved F or W. A D gene is named only where the DNA matches it firmly. Not all rows give a size; the values are once, few, many and, for expanded clones, a class.

v_call	clone_size	d_call	j_call	cdr3_nt	cdr3_aa
TRBV5-6	-	-	TRBJ1-3	TGTGCCAGCAGCTGGGGGGCCAAGCGCTCTGGAAACACCATATATTTT	CASSWGAKRSGNTIYF
TRBV7-3	-	TRBD2	TRBJ2-1	TGTGCCAGCAGTTCCCCGACTAGCGGGAACTACAATGAGCAGTTCTTC	CASSSPTSGNYNEQFF
TRBV19	-	-	TRBJ1-2	TGTGCCAGTAGACCACAGGGATCCGCCTCATATGGCTACACCTTC	CASRPQGSASYGYTF
TRBV28	-	-	TRBJ2-2	TGTGCCAGCAGTCCCTGGACCGTCATTGGCACCGGGGAGCTGTTTTTT	CASSPWTVIGTGELFF
TRBV11-2	-	-	TRBJ1-1	TGTGCCAGCAGCTTAGGAGGGGCGAACACTGAAGCTTTCTTT	CASSLGGANTEAFF
TRBV7-2	-	-	TRBJ2-7	TGTGCCAGCAGCTTAGGGGGACTCTCCGAGCAGTACTTC	CASSLGGLSEQYF
TRBV29-1	-	-	TRBJ2-3	TGCAGCGTCCTCTTGGATACGCAGTATTTT	CSVLLDTQYF
TRBV7-6	hyperexpanded	-	TRBJ1-1	TGTGCCAGCAGCACCTCACAGGGAGCTGAAGCTTTCTTT	CASSTSQGAEAFF
TRBV28	-	-	TRBJ2-7	TGTGCCAGCAGTTCAATGTACATGAATATTAGCTCCTACGAGCAGTACTTC	CASSSMYMNISSYEQYF
TRBV27	-	-	TRBJ1-5	TGTGCCAGCAGTTTTCGGGTCCATCAGCCCCAGCATTTT	CASSFRVHQPQHF
TRBV14	-	TRBD2	TRBJ2-5	TGTGCCAGCGGGAGGGCCTCGACCCAGTACTTC	CASGRASTQYF
TRBV28	-	-	TRBJ2-4	TGTGCCAGCAGTTCCTCAACACTACTAGCCAAAAACATTCAGTACTTC	CASSSSTLLAKNIQYF
TRBV5-5	medium-sized	-	TRBJ1-4	TGTGCCAGCAGCTTGCCCGTAACTAATGAAAAACTGTTTTTT	CASSLPVTNEKLFF
TRBV5-8	-	-	TRBJ2-3	TGTGCCAGCAGCTTGGTAGGGACGCAGTATTTT	CASSLVGTQYF
TRBV6-5	-	TRBD1	TRBJ2-7	TGTGCCAACAGGACCGGGACAGGCATCGAGCAGTACTTC	CANRTGTGIEQYF
TRBV29-1	-	-	TRBJ2-5	TGCAGCGTTAGAGCTGGGAGACAGACTTACCAAGAGACCCAGTACTTC	CSVRAGRQTYQETQYF
TRBV27	few	TRBD2	TRBJ2-1	TGTGCCAGCAGTTTATCGGGGGGACTAGCGGGAGGGTCCTACAATGAGCAGTTCTTC	CASSLSGGLAGGSYNEQFF
TRBV27	few	-	TRBJ2-5	TGTGCCAGCGGGTCAGGAGAGACCCAGTACTTC	CASGSGETQYF
TRBV9	-	-	TRBJ1-3	TGTGCCAGCAGCCCAACAGGTACTGGAAACACCATATATTTT	CASSPTGTGNTIYF
TRBV30	-	-	TRBJ1-4	TGTGCCTGGAGTGTACCCCCAAATGGGGAAAAACTGTTTTTT	CAWSVPPNGEKLFF
TRBV4-1	-	-	TRBJ2-3	TGCGCCAGCAGCCAAGATTATGGGGGCAGGGCAGATACGCAGTATTTT	CASSQDYGGRADTQYF
TRBV29-1	once	TRBD1	TRBJ2-1	TGCAGCGTTGAGGATCCGGGGACAGGGGTTAATGAGCAGTTCTTC	CSVEDPGTGVNEQFF
TRBV7-9	few	TRBD1	TRBJ2-1	TGTGCCAGCAGCACATCACAGGGGAGTGAGCAGTTCTTC	CASSTSQGSEQFF
TRBV2	-	-	TRBJ2-3	TGTGCCAGCATAGGGGACGGATTCCCAGATACGCAGTATTTT	CASIGDGFPDTQYF
TRBV4-1	medium-sized	-	TRBJ1-2	TGCGCCAGCAGCCAAGAAGGTGAGGGTCTATGGGGCTACACCTTC	CASSQEGEGLWGYTF
TRBV18	-	-	TRBJ2-7	TGTGCCAGCTCACCACAGCGGGCTCCAACCTACGAGCAGTACTTC	CASSPQRAPTYEQYF
TRBV19	-	TRBD1	TRBJ1-1	TGTGCCAGTAGTACGGACAGGGGAACTGAAGCTTTCTTT	CASSTDRGTEAFF
TRBV6-1	-	TRBD2	TRBJ2-7	TGTGCCAGCAACCTACTAGCGGGGAACTCCTACGAGCAGTACTTC	CASNLLAGNSYEQYF
TRBV7-9	once	TRBD1	TRBJ1-5	TGTGCCAGCAGCTCCGGACAGGGGAATTATCAGCCCCAGCATTTT	CASSSGQGNYQPQHF
TRBV11-3	few	-	TRBJ2-3	TGTGCCAGCAGCTTAGATCCGACAGATACGCAGTATTTT	CASSLDPTDTQYF
TRBV4-1	-	-	TRBJ2-5	TGCGCCAGCAGCCAAGAACCAACTAGATCAGAGACCCAGTACTTC	CASSQEPTRSETQYF
TRBV2	few	TRBD1	TRBJ2-7	TGTGCCAGCAGGGGACAGACCGATTACGAGCAGTACTTC	CASRGQTDYEQYF
TRBV4-2	-	-	TRBJ1-1	TGTGCCAGCAGCCTAAGGGGGGACACTGAAGCTTTCTTT	CASSLRGDTEAFF
TRBV7-8	once	-	TRBJ2-5	TGTGCCAGCAGCCCACCGCAATCCCAAGAGACCCAGTACTTC	CASSPPQSQETQYF
TRBV28	-	TRBD2	TRBJ2-5	TGTGCCAGCAGTTTATTGGCTAGCGGGGGCCAAGAGACCCAGTACTTC	CASSLLASGGQETQYF
TRBV7-2	few	TRBD2	TRBJ2-7	TGTGCCAGCAGTTCCCGGACTAGCGGCCTCTACGAGCAGTACTTC	CASSSRTSGLYEQYF
TRBV19	-	-	TRBJ2-3	TGTGCCAGTAGGGAGGGCACGCAGTATTTT	CASREGTQYF
TRBV2	once	TRBD2	TRBJ2-7	TGTGCCAGCAGTCCGGGACTAGCAATCCACGAGCAGTACTTC	CASSPGLAIHEQYF
TRBV30	-	TRBD2	TRBJ2-3	TGTGCCTGCACTAGCGGGAGGGCAGGTACGCAGTATTTT	CACTSGRAGTQYF
TRBV6-5	-	TRBD1	TRBJ1-5	TGTGCCAGCAGGTCGACAGGGGGAAATCAGCCCCAGCATTTT	CASRSTGGNQPQHF
TRBV30	-	-	TRBJ2-3	TGTGCCTGGAGCATCCTTAACTCAGATACGCAGTATTTT	CAWSILNSDTQYF